The clone carrying this T cell receptor beta chain was recorded many times. The antigen is unknown. The data are from a study of response to subunit inactivated influenza vaccine. Study results and caveats: The authors put forward the suggestion that each seasonal influenza vaccination may bring in only a limited number of new T cells.

TCRdb processed the RT-PCR reads anew with MiXCR; each CDR3 protein has one entry. The sample includes more than 400,000 distinct CDR3 sequences, around 7.7% of them seen just once. This CDR3 has 16 amino acids. Germline CDR1 MNHEY, CDR2 SMNVEV (reference sequence). V trimming: 5 bases; J trimming: 4 bases; junction bases outside the gene matches: 9. Material: PBMCs from blood, obtained roughly 24 months after vaccination. The clonotype originates from a man aged 50 to 69 who received an inactivated influenza vaccine. This chain uses TRBV27 with TRBJ2-1; 9 bases are a match to TRBD2. The chain's CDR3 is CASSNIAGVSYNEQFF. CDR3 DNA: TGTGCCAGCAGTAACATAGCGGGAGTGTCTTACAATGAGCAGTTCTTC.